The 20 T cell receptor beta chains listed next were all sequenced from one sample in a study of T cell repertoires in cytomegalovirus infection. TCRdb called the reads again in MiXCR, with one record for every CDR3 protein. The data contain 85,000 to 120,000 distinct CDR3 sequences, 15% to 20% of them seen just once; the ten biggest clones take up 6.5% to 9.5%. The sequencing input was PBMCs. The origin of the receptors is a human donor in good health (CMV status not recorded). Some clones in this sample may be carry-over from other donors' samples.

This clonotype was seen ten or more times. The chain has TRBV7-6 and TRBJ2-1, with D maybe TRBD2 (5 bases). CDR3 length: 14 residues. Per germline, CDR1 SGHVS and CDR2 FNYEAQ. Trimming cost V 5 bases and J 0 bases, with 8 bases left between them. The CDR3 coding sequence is TGTGCCAGCAGCCGCGGAGGCTCCTACAATGAGCAGTTCTTC. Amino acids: CASSRGGSYNEQFF. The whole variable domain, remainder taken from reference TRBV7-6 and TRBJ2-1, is GAGVSQSPRYKVTKRGQDVALRCDPISGHVSLYWYRQALGQGPEFLTYFNYEAQQDKSGLPNDRFSAERPEGSISTLTIQRTEQRDSAMYRCASSRGGSYNEQFFGPGTRLTVL.

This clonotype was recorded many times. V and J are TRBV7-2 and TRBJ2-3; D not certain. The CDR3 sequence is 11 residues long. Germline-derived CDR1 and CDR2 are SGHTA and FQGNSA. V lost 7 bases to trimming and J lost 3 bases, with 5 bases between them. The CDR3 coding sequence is TGTGCCAGCACTCGGACAGATACGCAGTATTTT. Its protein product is CASTRTDTQYF.

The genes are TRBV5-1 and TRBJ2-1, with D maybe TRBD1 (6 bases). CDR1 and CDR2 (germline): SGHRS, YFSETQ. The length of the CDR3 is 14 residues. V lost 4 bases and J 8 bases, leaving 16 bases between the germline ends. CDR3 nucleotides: TGCGCCAGCAGCCAGGGGAGACTTTTGGATGAGCAGTTCTTC. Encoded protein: CASSQGRLLDEQFF.

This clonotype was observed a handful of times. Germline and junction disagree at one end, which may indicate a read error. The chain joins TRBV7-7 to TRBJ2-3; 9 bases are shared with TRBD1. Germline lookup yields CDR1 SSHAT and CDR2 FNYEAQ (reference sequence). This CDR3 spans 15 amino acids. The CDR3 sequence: CASSKDRGGTDTQYF. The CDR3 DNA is TGTGCTAGCAGCAAAGACAGGGGGGGCACAGATACGCAGTATTTT.

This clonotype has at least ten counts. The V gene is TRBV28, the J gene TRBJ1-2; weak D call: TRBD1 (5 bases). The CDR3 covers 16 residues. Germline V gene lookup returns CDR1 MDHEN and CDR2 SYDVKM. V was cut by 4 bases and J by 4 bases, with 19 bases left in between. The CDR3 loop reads CASSSPRGRVRYGYTF. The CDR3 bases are TGTGCCAGCAGTTCCCCCCGGGGGAGGGTTCGCTATGGCTACACCTTC.

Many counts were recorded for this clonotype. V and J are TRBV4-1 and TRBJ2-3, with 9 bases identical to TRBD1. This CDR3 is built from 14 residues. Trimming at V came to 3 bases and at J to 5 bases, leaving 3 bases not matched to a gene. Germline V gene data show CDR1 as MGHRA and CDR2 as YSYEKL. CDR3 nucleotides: TGCGCCAGCAGCCAGGGGACAGGGAGAGATACGCAGTATTTT. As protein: CASSQGTGRDTQYF.

The CDR3 loop reads CASSLGTHQPQHF. CDR3 in DNA: TGCGCCAGCAGCCTGGGGACGCATCAGCCCCAGCATTTT. V usage is TRBV4-1 and J usage is TRBJ1-5; a weak D match, TRBD1 (5 bases). V shed 4 bases and J shed 5 bases, with 9 bases lying between them. The V gene's germline CDR1 is MGHRA and CDR2 YSYEKL. CDR3 size: 13 residues.

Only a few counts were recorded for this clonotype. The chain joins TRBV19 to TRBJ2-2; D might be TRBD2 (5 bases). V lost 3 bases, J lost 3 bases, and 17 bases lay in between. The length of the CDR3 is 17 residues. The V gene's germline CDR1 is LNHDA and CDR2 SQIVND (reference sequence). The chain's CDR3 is CASSIRMSGLYTGELFF. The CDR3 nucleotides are TGTGCCAGTAGTATTAGGATGAGTGGACTTTACACCGGGGAGCTGTTTTTT.

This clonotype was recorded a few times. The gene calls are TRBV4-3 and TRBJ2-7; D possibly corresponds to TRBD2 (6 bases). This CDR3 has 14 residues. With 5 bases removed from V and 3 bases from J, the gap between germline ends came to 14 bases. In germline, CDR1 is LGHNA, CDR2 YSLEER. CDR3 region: CASSSRDFNYEQYF. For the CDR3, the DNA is TGCGCCAGCAGCTCCCGGGACTTCAACTACGAGCAGTACTTC.

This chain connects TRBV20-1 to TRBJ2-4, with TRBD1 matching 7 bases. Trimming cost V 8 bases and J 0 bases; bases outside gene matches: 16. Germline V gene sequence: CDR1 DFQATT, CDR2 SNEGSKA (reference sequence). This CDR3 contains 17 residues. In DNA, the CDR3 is TGCAGTCCTACTGACAGGGTGGCTAAGCTAGCCAAAAACATTCAGTACTTC. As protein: CSPTDRVAKLAKNIQYF.

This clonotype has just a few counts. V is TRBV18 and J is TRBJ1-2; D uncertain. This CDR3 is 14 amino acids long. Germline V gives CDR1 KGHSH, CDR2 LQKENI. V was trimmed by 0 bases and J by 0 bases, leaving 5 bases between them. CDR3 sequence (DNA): TGTGCCAGCTCACCACCTGGGTCTAACTATGGCTACACCTTC. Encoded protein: CASSPPGSNYGYTF.

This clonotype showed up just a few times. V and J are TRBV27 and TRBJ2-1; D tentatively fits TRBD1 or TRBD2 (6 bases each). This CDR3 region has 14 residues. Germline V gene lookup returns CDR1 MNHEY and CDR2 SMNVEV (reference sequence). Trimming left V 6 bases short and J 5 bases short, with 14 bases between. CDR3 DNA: TGTGCCAGCAGCCTGGAGGGGGAAAACAATGAGCAGTTCTTC. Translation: CASSLEGENNEQFF.

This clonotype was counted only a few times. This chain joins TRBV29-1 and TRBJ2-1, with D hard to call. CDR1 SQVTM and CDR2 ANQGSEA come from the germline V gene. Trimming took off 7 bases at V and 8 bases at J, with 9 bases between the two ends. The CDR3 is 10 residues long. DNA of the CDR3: TGCAGCGGGGCAAATGATGAGCAGTTCTTC. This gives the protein CSGANDEQFF.

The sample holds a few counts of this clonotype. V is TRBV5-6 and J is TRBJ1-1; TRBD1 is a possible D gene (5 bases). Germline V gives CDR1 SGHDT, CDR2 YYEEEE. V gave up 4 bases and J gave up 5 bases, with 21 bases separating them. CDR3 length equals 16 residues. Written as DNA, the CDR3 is TGTGCCAGCAGCCTATACGGGGGGGGAGTAGGTACTGAAGCTTTCTTT. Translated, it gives CASSLYGGGVGTEAFF.

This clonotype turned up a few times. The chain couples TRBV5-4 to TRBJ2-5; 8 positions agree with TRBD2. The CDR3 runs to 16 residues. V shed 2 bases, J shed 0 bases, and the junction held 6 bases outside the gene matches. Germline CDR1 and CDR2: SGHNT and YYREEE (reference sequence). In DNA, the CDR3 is TGTGCCAGCAGCTTTCCGGGGGGGGTGAACCAAGAGACCCAGTACTTC. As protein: CASSFPGGVNQETQYF.

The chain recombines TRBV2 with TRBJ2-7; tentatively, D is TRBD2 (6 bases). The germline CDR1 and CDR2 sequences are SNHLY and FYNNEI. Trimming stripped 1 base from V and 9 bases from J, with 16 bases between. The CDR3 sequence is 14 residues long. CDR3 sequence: CASSEGLTPGVQYF. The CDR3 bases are TGTGCCAGCAGTGAAGGACTGACCCCGGGGGTGCAGTACTTC.

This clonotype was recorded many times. DNA for the CDR3: TGTGCCAGCAGCCGAGGACTAGCGGGGAACACCGGGGAGCTGTTTTTT. Translated: CASSRGLAGNTGELFF. This chain links TRBV7-2 with TRBJ2-2; 11 bases fit TRBD2. The CDR3 consists of 16 residues. Losses at the gene ends were 5 bases for V and 1 base for J; bases not matched to a gene: 3. Germline V lookup: CDR1 SGHTA, CDR2 FQGNSA.

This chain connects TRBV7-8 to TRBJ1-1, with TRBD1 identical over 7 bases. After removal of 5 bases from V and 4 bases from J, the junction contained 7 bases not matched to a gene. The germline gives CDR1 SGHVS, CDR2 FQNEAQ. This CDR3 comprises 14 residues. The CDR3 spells CASSPLTGVTEAFF. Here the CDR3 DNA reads TGTGCCAGCAGCCCCCTAACAGGGGTCACTGAAGCTTTCTTT.

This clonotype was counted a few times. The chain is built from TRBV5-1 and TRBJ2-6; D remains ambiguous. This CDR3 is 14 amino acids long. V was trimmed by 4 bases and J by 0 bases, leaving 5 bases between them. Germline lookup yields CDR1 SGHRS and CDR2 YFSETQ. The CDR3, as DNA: TGCGCCAGCAGCCCAAACTCTGGGGCCAACGTCCTGACTTTC. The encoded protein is CASSPNSGANVLTF.

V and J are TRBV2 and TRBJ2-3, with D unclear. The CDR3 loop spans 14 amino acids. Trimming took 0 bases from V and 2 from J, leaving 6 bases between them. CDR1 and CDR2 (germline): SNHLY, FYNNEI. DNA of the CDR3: TGTGCCAGCAGTGAAGCATTTTTCACAGATACGCAGTATTTT. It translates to CASSEAFFTDTQYF. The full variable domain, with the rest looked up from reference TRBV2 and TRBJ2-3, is EPEVTQTPSHQVTQMGQEVILRCVPISNHLYFYWYRQILGQKVEFLVSFYNNEISEKSEIFDDQFSVERPDGSNFTLKIRSTKLEDSAMYFCASSEAFFTDTQYFGPGTRLTVL.